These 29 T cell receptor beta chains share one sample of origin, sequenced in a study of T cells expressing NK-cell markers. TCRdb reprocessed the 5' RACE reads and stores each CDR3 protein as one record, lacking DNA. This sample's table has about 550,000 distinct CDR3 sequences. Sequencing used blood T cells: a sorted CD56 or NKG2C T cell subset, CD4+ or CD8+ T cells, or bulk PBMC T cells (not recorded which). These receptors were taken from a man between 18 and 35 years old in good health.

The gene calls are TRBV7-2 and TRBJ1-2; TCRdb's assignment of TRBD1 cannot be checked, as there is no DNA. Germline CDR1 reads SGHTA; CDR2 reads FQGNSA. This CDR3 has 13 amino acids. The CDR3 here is CASSLTGRVGYTF.

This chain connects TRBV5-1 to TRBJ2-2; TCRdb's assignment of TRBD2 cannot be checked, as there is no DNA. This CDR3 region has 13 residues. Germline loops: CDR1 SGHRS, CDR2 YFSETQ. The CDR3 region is CASSLPSVGELFF.

The CDR3 sequence is CASRDRESQPQHF. This rearrangement joins TRBV2 to TRBJ1-5; TCRdb reports TRBD1, a call that lacks DNA to check it against. The CDR3 spans 13 residues. Germline values: CDR1 SNHLY, CDR2 FYNNEI.

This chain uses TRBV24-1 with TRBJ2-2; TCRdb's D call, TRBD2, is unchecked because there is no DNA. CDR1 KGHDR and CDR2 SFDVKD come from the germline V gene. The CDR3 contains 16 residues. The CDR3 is CATSDPPGLETGELFF.

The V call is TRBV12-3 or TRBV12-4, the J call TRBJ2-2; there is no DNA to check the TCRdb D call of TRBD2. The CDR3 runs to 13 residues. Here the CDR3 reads CATGTTYTGELFF.

The CDR3: CASSLKGSEQYF. The chain carries TRBV12-3 or TRBV12-4 and TRBJ2-7; without DNA, the TCRdb call of TRBD1 cannot be checked. CDR3 length: 12 residues.

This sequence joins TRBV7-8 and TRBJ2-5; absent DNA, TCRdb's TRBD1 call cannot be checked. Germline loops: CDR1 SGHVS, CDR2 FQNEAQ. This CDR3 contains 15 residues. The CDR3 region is CASSLALGEQETQYF.

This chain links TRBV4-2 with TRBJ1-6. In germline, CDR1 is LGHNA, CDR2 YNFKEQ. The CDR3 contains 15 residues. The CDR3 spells CASSQDLDVTLPLHF.

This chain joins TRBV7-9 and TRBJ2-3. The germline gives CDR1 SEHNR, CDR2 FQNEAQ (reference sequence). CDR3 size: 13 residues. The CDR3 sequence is CASSPAGADTQYF. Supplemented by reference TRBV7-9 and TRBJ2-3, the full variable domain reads DTGVSQNPRHKITKRGQNVTFRCDPISEHNRLYWYRQTLGQGPEFLTYFQNEAQLEKSRLLSDRFSAERPKGSFSTLEIQRTEQGDSAMYLCASSPAGADTQYFGPGTRLTVL.

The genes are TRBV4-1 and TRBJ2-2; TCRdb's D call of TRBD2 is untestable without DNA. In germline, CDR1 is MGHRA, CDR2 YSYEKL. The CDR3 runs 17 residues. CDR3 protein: CASSPLVGNGGTGELFF.

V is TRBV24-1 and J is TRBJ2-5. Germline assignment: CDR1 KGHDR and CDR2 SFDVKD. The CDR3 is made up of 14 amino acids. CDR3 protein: CATSDPTEQETQYF.

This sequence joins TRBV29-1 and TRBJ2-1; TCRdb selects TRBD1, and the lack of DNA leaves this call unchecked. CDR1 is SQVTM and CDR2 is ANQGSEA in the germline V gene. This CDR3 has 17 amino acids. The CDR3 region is CSVTSPPSAANGGEQFF.

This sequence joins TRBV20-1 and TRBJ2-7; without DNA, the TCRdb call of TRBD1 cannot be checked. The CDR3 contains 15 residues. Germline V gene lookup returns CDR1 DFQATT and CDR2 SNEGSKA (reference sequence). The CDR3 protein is CSARSVAGGIYEQYF.

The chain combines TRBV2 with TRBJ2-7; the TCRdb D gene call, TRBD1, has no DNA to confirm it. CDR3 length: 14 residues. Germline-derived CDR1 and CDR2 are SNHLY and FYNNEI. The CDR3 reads CASSESGGPGEQYF.

CDR3 amino acids: CASTPGQGADTEAFF. The chain employs TRBV10-2 and TRBJ1-1; TCRdb names TRBD1, which stays unverified in the absence of DNA. The CDR3 consists of 15 residues. CDR1 is WSHSY and CDR2 is SAAADI in the germline V gene.

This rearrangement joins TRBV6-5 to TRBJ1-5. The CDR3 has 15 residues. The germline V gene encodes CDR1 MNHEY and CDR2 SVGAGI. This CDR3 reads CASSYFAGPNQPQHF.

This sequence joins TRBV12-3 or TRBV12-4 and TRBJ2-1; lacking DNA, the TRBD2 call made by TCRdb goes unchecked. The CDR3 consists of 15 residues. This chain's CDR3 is CASSTNSGSSDEQFF.

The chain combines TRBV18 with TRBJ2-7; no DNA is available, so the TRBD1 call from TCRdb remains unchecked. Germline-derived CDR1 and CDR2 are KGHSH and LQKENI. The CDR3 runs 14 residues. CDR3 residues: CASSPGRQHYEQYF.

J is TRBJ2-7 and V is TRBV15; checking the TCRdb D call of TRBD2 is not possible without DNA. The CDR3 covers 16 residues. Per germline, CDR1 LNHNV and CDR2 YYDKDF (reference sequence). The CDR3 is CATSREPGRGGYEQYF.

The CDR3 region is CSGTDLNSYEQYF. J is TRBJ2-7 and V is TRBV20-1. There are 13 residues in the CDR3. CDR1 is DFQATT and CDR2 is SNEGSKA in the germline V gene (reference sequence).

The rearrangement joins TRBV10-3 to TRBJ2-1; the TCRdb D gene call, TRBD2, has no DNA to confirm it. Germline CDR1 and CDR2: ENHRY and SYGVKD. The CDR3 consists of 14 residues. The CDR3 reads CAISLLAGDSEQFF.

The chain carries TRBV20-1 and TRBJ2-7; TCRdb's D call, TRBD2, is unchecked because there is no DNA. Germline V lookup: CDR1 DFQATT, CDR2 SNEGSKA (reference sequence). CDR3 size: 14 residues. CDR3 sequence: CSAASGRLSYEQYF.

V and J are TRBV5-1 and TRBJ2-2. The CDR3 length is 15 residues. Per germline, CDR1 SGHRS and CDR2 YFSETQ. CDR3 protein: CASSLAASDAGELFF.

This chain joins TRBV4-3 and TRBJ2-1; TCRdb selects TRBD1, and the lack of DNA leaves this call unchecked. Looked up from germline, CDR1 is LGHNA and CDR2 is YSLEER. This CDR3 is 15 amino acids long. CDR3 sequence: CASSQGGQGSYEQFF.

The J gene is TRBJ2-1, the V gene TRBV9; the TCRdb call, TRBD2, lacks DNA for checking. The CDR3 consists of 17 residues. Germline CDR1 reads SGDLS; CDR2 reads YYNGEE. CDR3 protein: CASSPIQRDNLYNEQFF.

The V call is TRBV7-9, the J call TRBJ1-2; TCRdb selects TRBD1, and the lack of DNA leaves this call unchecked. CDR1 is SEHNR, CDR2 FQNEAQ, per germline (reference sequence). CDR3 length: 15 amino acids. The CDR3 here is CASSQHPDHSYGYTF.

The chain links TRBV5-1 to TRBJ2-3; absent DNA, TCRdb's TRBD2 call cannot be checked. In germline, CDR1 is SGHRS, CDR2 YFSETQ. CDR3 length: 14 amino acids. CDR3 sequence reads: CASKLEVSADTQYF.

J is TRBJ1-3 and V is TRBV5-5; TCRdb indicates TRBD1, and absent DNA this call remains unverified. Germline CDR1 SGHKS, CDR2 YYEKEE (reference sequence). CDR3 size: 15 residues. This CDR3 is CASSSPGQGIYTIYF. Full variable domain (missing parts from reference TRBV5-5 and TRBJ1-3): DAGVTQSPTHLIKTRGQQVTLRCSPISGHKSVSWYQQVLGQGPQFIFQYYEKEERGRGNFPDRFSARQFPNYSSELNVNALLLGDSALYLCASSSPGQGIYTIYFGEGSWLTVV.

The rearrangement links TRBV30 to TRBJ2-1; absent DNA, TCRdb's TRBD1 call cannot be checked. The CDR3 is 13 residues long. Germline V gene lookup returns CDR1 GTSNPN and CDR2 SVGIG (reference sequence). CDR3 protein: CAGNDRVLNEQFF.